This T cell receptor (beta chain) emerged from a study of shared clonotypes between healthy human individuals. As to this clone: Its target is unknown.

Splitting of each subset's genomic DNA was done evenly across several immunoSEQ plates. Libraries were prepared by immunoSEQ multiplex PCR; TCRdb keeps only in-frame clonotypes and omits some of them. The sample has about 2.3 million clones; 85% to 95% are singletons. The CDR3 sequence is 15 residues long. Germline CDR1 MNHNY, CDR2 SVGAGI (reference sequence). Trimming cost V 5 bases and J 0 bases, with 13 bases left between them. General study points: Sharing across four donors was highest in naive CD4 (about 5%) and lowest in memory CD8 (approximately 0.4%).

The chain recombines TRBV6-6 with TRBJ1-1; D gene unclear. The source of this sequence is a man between 18 and 35 years old in good health. Some clones in this sample may be carry-over from other donors' samples. Sequences were obtained from naive CD4+ T cells from PBMCs. Specified subset: CD45RA+ positively selected. CDR3 protein: CASSTLTAMNTEAFF. CDR3 nucleotides: TGTGCCAGCAGTACCCTCACAGCGATGAACACTGAAGCTTTCTTT.